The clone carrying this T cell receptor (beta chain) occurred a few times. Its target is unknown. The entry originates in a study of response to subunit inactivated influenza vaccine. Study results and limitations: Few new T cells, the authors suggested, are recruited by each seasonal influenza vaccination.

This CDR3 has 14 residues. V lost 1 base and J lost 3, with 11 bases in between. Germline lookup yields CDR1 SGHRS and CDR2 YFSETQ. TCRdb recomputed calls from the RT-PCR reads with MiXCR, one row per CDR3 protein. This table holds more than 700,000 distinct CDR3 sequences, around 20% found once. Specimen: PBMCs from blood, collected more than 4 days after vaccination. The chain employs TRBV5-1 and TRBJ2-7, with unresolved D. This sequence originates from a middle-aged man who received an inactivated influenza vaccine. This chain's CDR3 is CASSLSKGDYEQYF. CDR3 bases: TGCGCCAGCAGCTTGAGTAAGGGTGACTACGAGCAGTACTTC.